This TCR beta chain was sequenced during a study of CD4 T cells in relation to SARS-CoV-2 and coronaviruses. Sequencing was performed with immunoSEQ multiplex PCR; in TCRdb, only in-frame clones are kept and a portion is missing. The profile covers 30,000 or so clones, with approximately 79% appearing a single time and more than 9% taken by the ten largest. Concerning this clone itself: Its specificity is unknown.

CD4+ T cells from unexposed donors were obtained before the COVID-19 pandemic (2011-2018). Isolation of CD4+ T cells took place after around 11 days in culture. As cell numbers allowed, unexposed-donor CD4+ T cells faced SARS-CoV-2 S/N and four cold-coronavirus spikes. The specimen was CD4+ T cells from PBMCs, cultured in vitro. The receptor was isolated from a human donor in good health.

CDR3 DNA: TGTGCCAGCAGGGTACGGACAGGGGAGGGCACTGAAGCTTTCTTT. Translation: CASRVRTGEGTEAFF. The chain links TRBV2 to TRBJ1-1; 9 nucleotides agree with TRBD1. Germline CDR1 SNHLY, CDR2 FYNNEI. The CDR3 runs to 15 residues. V was clipped by 6 bases and J by 4 bases; unmatched bases: 9.